The 21 T cell receptor beta chains reported below all come from one sample, sequenced in a study of blood T cell repertoires in COVID-19. The data were produced by immunoSEQ multiplex PCR, yet TCRdb's version contains in-frame clones alone and is incomplete. Among 70,000 to 85,000 clones, 80% to 90% were seen once, and the ten largest hold around 15%. Material: peripheral blood. The receptors were gathered from a woman at least 80 years old with acute or convalescent COVID-19.

V gene TRBV9 combines with J gene TRBJ1-2; 9 positions agree with TRBD1. The CDR3 is 14 amino acids. Germline CDR1 reads SGDLS; CDR2 reads YYNGEE. The ends lost 4 bases at V and 6 bases at J; junction bases unmatched: 7. CDR3 in amino acids: CASSPDGTGNGYTF. The CDR3 bases are TGTGCCAGCAGCCCTGACGGGACAGGGAATGGCTACACCTTC.

Only a few counts were recorded for this clone. The rearrangement joins TRBV4-2 to TRBJ1-4; no definite D call. Looked up from germline, CDR1 is LGHNA and CDR2 is YNFKEQ. The CDR3 has 18 amino acids. V gave up 2 bases and J gave up 0 bases, with 16 bases separating them. The CDR3 DNA sequence: TGTGCCAGCAGCCAAAAGGCGGCCTCCTCGACAACTAATGAAAAACTGTTTTTT. This translates into CASSQKAASSTTNEKLFF.

This sequence joins TRBV3-1 (or the pseudogene TRBV3-2) and TRBJ2-3; 7 bases match TRBD1. The CDR3 is 14 residues long. V dropped 4 bases and J dropped 5; count of bases not matched to a gene: 6. The germline V gene encodes CDR1 LGHDT and CDR2 YNNKEL (reference sequence). CDR3 protein: CASSRTGRLDTQYF. The CDR3 coding sequence is TGTGCCAGCAGCCGGACAGGTCGGTTAGATACGCAGTATTTT.

This clone was detected only a few times. The J gene is TRBJ1-5, the V gene TRBV18; D possibly corresponds to TRBD1 (5 bases). This CDR3 has 16 residues. Germline assignment: CDR1 KGHSH and CDR2 LQKENI. The V end was cut by 3 bases, the J end by 2 bases, with 14 bases between. This chain's CDR3 is CASSPQGSGGNQPQHF. CDR3 nucleotide sequence: TGTGCCAGCTCACCCCAGGGCTCAGGTGGCAATCAGCCCCAGCATTTT.

The V and J genes are TRBV18 and TRBJ1-4; 12 nucleotides align to TRBD1. V lost 3 bases and J lost 7; bases outside the gene matches: 6. CDR1 and CDR2 (germline): KGHSH, LQKENI. The CDR3 extends over 16 amino acids. The chain's CDR3 is CASSPGQGARSEKLFF. The CDR3 DNA sequence: TGTGCCAGCTCACCGGGACAGGGGGCCCGGAGTGAAAAACTGTTTTTT. Full variable domain (remainder filled in from reference TRBV18 and TRBJ1-4): NAGVMQNPRHLVRRRGQEARLRCSPMKGHSHVYWYRQLPEEGLKFMVYLQKENIIDESGMPKERFSAEFPKEGPSILRIQQVVRGDSAAYFCASSPGQGARSEKLFFGSGTQLSVL.

The chain employs TRBV19 and TRBJ2-7; TRBD2 is a possible D gene (6 bases). The CDR3 extends over 14 amino acids. Germline V lookup: CDR1 LNHDA, CDR2 SQIVND (reference sequence). With 4 bases removed from V and 2 bases from J, the gap between germline ends came to 12 bases. CDR3 in amino acids: CASSRISGPYEQYF. The DNA of the CDR3 is TGTGCCAGTAGTAGAATTAGCGGACCCTACGAGCAGTACTTC.

In this sample, this clone turned up once. V and J are TRBV2 and TRBJ1-4, with TRBD1 matching 8 bases. The CDR3 extends over 13 amino acids. Trimming took 7 bases from V and 4 from J; bases not matched to a gene: 2. CDR1 is SNHLY and CDR2 is FYNNEI in the germline V gene. The CDR3 region is CASTGQVNEKLFF. The DNA for the CDR3 is TGTGCCAGCACGGGACAGGTTAATGAAAAACTGTTTTTT.

The CDR3 sequence: CAWSPQGGKLKQPQHF. CDR3 nucleotide sequence: TGTGCCTGGAGTCCACAGGGGGGAAAGCTAAAGCAGCCCCAGCATTTT. The rearrangement uses TRBV30 and TRBJ1-5, with 8 bases matching TRBD1. The J segment lost 7 bases and the V segment lost 2 bases, leaving 13 bases of the junction unmatched. Looked up from germline, CDR1 is GTSNPN and CDR2 is SVGIG (reference sequence). The CDR3 spans 16 residues. The full variable domain, rest sourced from reference TRBV30 and TRBJ1-5, is SQTIHQWPATLVQPVGSPLSLECTVEGTSNPNLYWYRQAAGRGLQLLFYSVGIGQISSEVPQNLSASRPQDRQFILSSKKLLLSDSGFYLCAWSPQGGKLKQPQHFGDGTRLSIL.

As regards this clone: Its ends do not fully match the called genes, so a read error is possible. The V and J genes are TRBV6-4 and TRBJ1-1, with D perhaps matching TRBD1 (5 bases). This CDR3 comprises 18 residues. CDR1 is MRHNA and CDR2 is SNTAGT in the germline V gene. The CDR3 nucleotides are TGTGCCCGCTACTGGGGTAGGAGGGGACCTATCCGGAACTCTGAAGCTTTCTTT. It codes for CARYWGRRGPIRNSEAFF.

V is TRBV2 and J is TRBJ1-2; 9 bases align to TRBD1. Per germline, CDR1 SNHLY and CDR2 FYNNEI. This CDR3 has 14 amino acids. V trimming: 6 bases; J trimming: 1 base; junction bases outside the gene matches: 3. CDR3 region: CASRRQGDNYGYTF. The DNA of the CDR3 is TGTGCCAGCAGGCGACAGGGGGATAACTATGGCTACACCTTC. Full variable domain (rest looked up from reference TRBV2 and TRBJ1-2): EPEVTQTPSHQVTQMGQEVILRCVPISNHLYFYWYRQILGQKVEFLVSFYNNEISEKSEIFDDQFSVERPDGSNFTLKIRSTKLEDSAMYFCASRRQGDNYGYTFGSGTRLTVV.

The V gene is TRBV19, the J gene TRBJ1-2; 8 bases line up with TRBD1. V trimming: 4 bases; J trimming: 8 bases; junction bases outside the gene matches: 12. In germline, CDR1 is LNHDA, CDR2 SQIVND (reference sequence). This CDR3 comprises 15 residues. CDR3: CASSTLQGVGRGYTF. CDR3 bases: TGTGCCAGTAGTACCCTACAGGGGGTAGGGAGGGGCTACACCTTC. Using reference TRBV19 and TRBJ1-2 for the parts outside the CDR3, the full variable domain is DGGITQSPKYLFRKEGQNVTLSCEQNLNHDAMYWYRQDPGQGLRLIYYSQIVNDFQKGDIAEGYSVSREKKESFPLTVTSAQKNPTAFYLCASSTLQGVGRGYTFGSGTRLTVV.

The V call is TRBV11-2, the J call TRBJ2-7; 12 bases are a match to TRBD2. J lost 2 bases, V lost 5 bases, and 1 base had no gene match. Germline assignment: CDR1 SGHAT and CDR2 FQNNGV. This CDR3 is built from 14 residues. This CDR3 reads CASSLAGGPYEQYF. The CDR3 DNA is TGTGCCAGCAGCCTAGCGGGGGGGCCCTACGAGCAGTACTTC.

The V and J genes are TRBV7-2 and TRBJ2-7, with unresolved D. Germline V gene data show CDR1 as SGHTA and CDR2 as FQGNSA. This CDR3 is built from 14 residues. The V end was cut by 3 bases, the J end by 2 bases, with 11 bases between. The CDR3 spells CASSFYGITYEQYF. The CDR3 bases are TGTGCCAGCAGCTTCTATGGTATCACCTACGAGCAGTACTTC.

V usage is TRBV5-4 and J usage is TRBJ1-3; 7 nucleotides line up with TRBD1. The V and J ends lost 0 bases and 2 bases, in that order; junction bases with no gene match: 5. Germline CDR1 is SGHNT and CDR2 is YYREEE (reference sequence). The CDR3 is 16 residues long. CDR3 sequence (DNA): TGTGCCAGCAGCTTGGAGGGGGCGCGGGCTGGAAACACCATATATTTT. This translates into CASSLEGARAGNTIYF.

The CDR3 DNA reads as TGTGCCACCCGGACAGGGAATAATTCACCCCTCCACTTT. Translated: CATRTGNNSPLHF. The chain carries TRBV19 and TRBJ1-6; 8 bases map to TRBD1. The J segment lost 5 bases and the V segment lost 10 bases, leaving 4 bases of the junction unmatched. The germline V gene has CDR1 LNHDA and CDR2 SQIVND (reference sequence). The CDR3 is 13 residues long.

The V call is TRBV4-3, the J call TRBJ2-6; D gene ambiguous. The CDR3 runs to 15 residues. V was pared by 5 bases and J by 0 bases, with 8 bases between. Germline V lookup: CDR1 LGHNA, CDR2 YSLEER. CDR3 amino acids: CASSTRSSGANVLTF. CDR3 bases: TGCGCCAGCAGCACGCGAAGCTCTGGGGCCAACGTCCTGACTTTC.

This sequence joins TRBV6-5 and TRBJ1-1, with no clear D. Trimming took 5 bases from V and 11 from J, leaving 18 bases between them. In germline, CDR1 is MNHEY, CDR2 SVGAGI. The CDR3 consists of 13 residues. The CDR3 bases are TGTGCCAGCAGTCTCCATCAGGACTACGCGGCTTTCTTT. This gives the protein CASSLHQDYAAFF.

The chain has TRBV9 and TRBJ2-2; D remains ambiguous. The V end was cut by 5 bases, the J end by 4 bases, with 9 bases between. CDR1 is SGDLS and CDR2 is YYNGEE in the germline V gene. The CDR3 is 13 amino acids. CDR3 protein: CASSLRSTGELFF. CDR3 DNA: TGTGCCAGCAGTCTTAGAAGCACCGGGGAGCTGTTTTTT.

The chain carries TRBV2 and TRBJ2-1, with 9 bases that match TRBD2. CDR1 is SNHLY and CDR2 is FYNNEI in the germline V gene. Trimming took 9 bases from V and 0 from J; bases not matched to a gene: 6. The CDR3 has 15 amino acids. Here the CDR3 DNA reads TGTGCCAGTCTAGCGGGGCAGAGCTCCTACAATGAGCAGTTCTTC. It specifies CASLAGQSSYNEQFF.

The chain joins TRBV10-1 to TRBJ1-1; D is possibly TRBD1 (6 bases). V was shortened by 7 bases and J by 3 bases, with 15 bases between the two germline ends. This CDR3 spans 14 amino acids. CDR1 and CDR2 from the germline V gene are WNHNN and SYGVQD (reference sequence). The CDR3 loop is CASNLTGTDTEAFF. CDR3 DNA sequence: TGCGCCAGCAATCTAACAGGGACGGACACTGAAGCTTTCTTT.

V gene TRBV24-1 combines with J gene TRBJ2-3; 7 positions match TRBD1. Unmatched junction bases numbered 8, after V lost 7 bases and J lost 5 bases. Looked up from germline, CDR1 is KGHDR and CDR2 is SFDVKD. The CDR3 is 14 residues long. CDR3 sequence reads: CATSRQGVGDTQYF. The CDR3 coding sequence is TGTGCCACCAGCCGTCAGGGGGTAGGAGATACGCAGTATTTT.